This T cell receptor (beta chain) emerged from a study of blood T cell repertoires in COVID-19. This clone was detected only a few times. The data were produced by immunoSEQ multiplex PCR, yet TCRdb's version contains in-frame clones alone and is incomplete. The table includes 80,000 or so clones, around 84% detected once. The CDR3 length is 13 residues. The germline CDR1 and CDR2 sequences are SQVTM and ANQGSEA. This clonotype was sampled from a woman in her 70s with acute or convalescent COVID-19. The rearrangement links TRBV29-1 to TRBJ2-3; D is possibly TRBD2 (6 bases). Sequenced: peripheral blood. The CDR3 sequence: CATFGTYTDTQYF. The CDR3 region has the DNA TGCGCCACCTTCGGGACTTACACAGATACGCAGTATTTT.